Below, 23 T cell receptor beta chains from the same sample are listed, as sequenced in a study of blood T cell repertoires in COVID-19. Assay used: immunoSEQ multiplex PCR; TCRdb lists only in-frame clones, some missing. The table records a few hundred thousand clones, about nine tenths of them present only once. Material: PBMCs or T cells enriched from blood (not recorded which). The source is a man aged 18 to 29 with acute COVID-19.

A single count supports this clone. The V and J genes are TRBV4-3 and TRBJ2-3, with D tentatively TRBD2 (7 bases). This CDR3 spans 15 amino acids. Germline CDR1 is LGHNA and CDR2 is YSLEER. Trimming took 4 bases from V and 6 from J, leaving 17 bases between them. In nucleotides, the CDR3 is TGCGCCAGCAGCCCCAACAGGGACTATATGGATACGCAGTATTTT. Protein: CASSPNRDYMDTQYF.

This chain uses TRBV5-1 with TRBJ2-2, with 12 nucleotides matching TRBD2. V was pared by 4 bases and J by 8 bases, with 6 bases of the junction left unmatched. CDR3 size: 15 residues. Germline-derived CDR1 and CDR2 are SGHRS and YFSETQ. The CDR3 sequence: CASSHRTSGTGELFF. For the CDR3, the DNA is TGCGCCAGCAGCCATCGGACTAGCGGGACGGGGGAGCTGTTTTTT. Variable domain in full (rest from reference TRBV5-1 and TRBJ2-2): KAGVTQTPRYLIKTRGQQVTLSCSPISGHRSVSWYQQTPGQGLQFLFEYFSETQRNKGNFPGRFSGRQFSNSRSEMNVSTLELGDSALYLCASSHRTSGTGELFFGEGSRLTVL.

The CDR3 sequence: CASSKGKQGGGELFF. The CDR3 region has the DNA TGTGCCAGCAGCAAAGGAAAACAGGGGGGCGGGGAGCTGTTTTTT. This sequence joins TRBV21-1 and TRBJ2-2; the table's D call TRBD1 went unverified against the DNA. TRBV21-1 is annotated as a pseudogene. This CDR3 comprises 15 residues.

The V and J genes are TRBV29-1 and TRBJ2-2; a possible D gene is TRBD2 (7 bases). The CDR3 consists of 14 residues. Trimming left V 7 bases short and J 4 bases short, with 16 bases between. Germline V lookup: CDR1 SQVTM, CDR2 ANQGSEA. The CDR3 reads CSGRGGPSTGELFF. The CDR3 DNA reads TGCAGCGGTCGCGGGGGCCCCTCCACCGGGGAGCTGTTTTTT.

The genes are TRBV5-6 and TRBJ2-2; perhaps TRBD2 as D (5 bases). CDR1 and CDR2 (germline): SGHDT, YYEEEE. V lost 2 bases and J 5 bases, leaving 10 bases between the germline ends. The CDR3 contains 14 residues. CDR3 loop: CASSLRRRTGELFF. The CDR3 nucleotides read TGTGCCAGCAGCTTAAGACGGAGGACCGGGGAGCTGTTTTTT.

The chain combines TRBV5-6 with TRBJ2-3, with unresolved D. The V gene lost 4 bases and the J gene lost 2 bases, with 14 bases spanning the gap. The CDR3 contains 15 residues. Germline CDR1 is SGHDT and CDR2 is YYEEEE. Here the CDR3 reads CASSRRLLITDTQYF. CDR3 bases: TGTGCCAGCAGCAGAAGACTTCTAATCACAGATACGCAGTATTTT.

The chain links TRBV27 to TRBJ2-1; TRBD2 aligns across 10 bases. The CDR3 totals 17 residues. V lost 3 bases and J lost 8; bases outside the gene matches: 13. Germline V gene data show CDR1 as MNHEY and CDR2 as SMNVEV (reference sequence). The CDR3 is CASSFLRLAGVSDEQFF. The CDR3 DNA reads as TGTGCCAGCAGTTTTCTTCGGCTAGCGGGAGTATCCGATGAGCAGTTCTTC.

The gene calls are TRBV19 and TRBJ2-7; the D gene is possibly TRBD2 (5 bases). This CDR3 is 14 amino acids long. Germline V gene sequence: CDR1 LNHDA, CDR2 SQIVND (reference sequence). Between the trimmed V and J ends, which lost 4 bases and 5 bases, there was a span of 15 bases. DNA of the CDR3: TGTGCCAGTAGTACCCCACTAGGTGCCCACGAGCAGTACTTC. As protein: CASSTPLGAHEQYF.

This clone was counted between two and nine times. The V gene is TRBV28, the J gene TRBJ2-3, with 8 positions matching TRBD1. With 5 bases clipped from V and 3 bases from J, the junction kept 7 bases outside the gene matches. This CDR3 has 15 amino acids. Germline V gene lookup returns CDR1 MDHEN and CDR2 SYDVKM. The CDR3 coding sequence is TGTGCCAGCAGTCCGCGGACAGGGAGGACAGATACGCAGTATTTT. Amino acids: CASSPRTGRTDTQYF.

The chain joins TRBV10-3 to TRBJ2-3; 11 bases are a match to TRBD1. J lost 6 bases, V lost 6 bases, and 11 bases had no gene match. Germline CDR1 and CDR2: ENHRY and SYGVKD. The CDR3 is made up of 16 amino acids. The DNA of the CDR3 is TGTGCCATCAGGGGACAGGGGGAGCCCTGGGGGGATACGCAGTATTTT. Amino acids: CAIRGQGEPWGDTQYF.

This chain connects TRBV2 to TRBJ1-2; D may be TRBD1 (5 bases). Germline V gene data show CDR1 as SNHLY and CDR2 as FYNNEI. CDR3 size: 12 residues. V gave up 6 bases and J gave up 4 bases, with 9 bases separating them. The CDR3 sequence is CASSGQGYGYTF. The CDR3 DNA reads TGTGCCAGCAGCGGGCAGGGCTATGGCTACACCTTC.

This sequence joins TRBV6-5 and TRBJ2-4; D possibly corresponds to TRBD2 (5 bases). Trimming left V 5 bases short and J 4 bases short, with 9 bases between. This CDR3 is 13 amino acids long. Germline loops: CDR1 MNHEY, CDR2 SVGAGI. The CDR3 bases are TGTGCCAGCAGTCCATCGGGGAAAAACATTCAGTACTTC. Its translation: CASSPSGKNIQYF.

The V and J genes are TRBV7-9 and TRBJ2-1, with a tentative D call TRBD2 (7 bases). Germline CDR1 reads SEHNR; CDR2 reads FQNEAQ (reference sequence). V dropped 1 base and J dropped 1 base, with 11 bases sitting between them. The CDR3 is made up of 16 amino acids. The CDR3 is CASSLVEGGSYNEQFF. The CDR3 region has the DNA TGTGCCAGCAGCTTAGTTGAGGGGGGGTCCTACAATGAGCAGTTCTTC.

The J gene is TRBJ2-6, the V gene TRBV29-1; 9 nucleotides agree with TRBD1. Germline CDR1 and CDR2: SQVTM and ANQGSEA. The CDR3 extends over 15 amino acids. Unmatched junction bases numbered 3, after V lost 4 bases and J lost 2 bases. CDR3 loop: CSVAGTGTGANVLTF. For the CDR3, the DNA is TGCAGCGTTGCCGGGACAGGGACTGGGGCCAACGTCCTGACTTTC.

The rearrangement joins TRBV2 to TRBJ2-7; 10 bases align to TRBD2. Germline lookup yields CDR1 SNHLY and CDR2 FYNNEI. Trimming removed 6 bases from V and 3 bases from J; junction bases left unmatched: 8. The CDR3 is 15 residues long. The CDR3 region is CASSLSSGSGYEQYF. CDR3 DNA: TGTGCCAGCAGCCTCTCTAGCGGGAGTGGCTACGAGCAGTACTTC.

CDR3 amino acids: CASSQLRDSFNYGYTF. CDR3 sequence (DNA): TGTGCCAGCAGTCAATTAAGGGACAGCTTTAACTATGGCTACACCTTC. The chain links TRBV2 to TRBJ1-2; TRBD1 aligns across 7 bases. V gave up 5 bases and J gave up 1 base; unmatched junction bases: 10. The CDR3 has 16 amino acids. The germline V gene encodes CDR1 SNHLY and CDR2 FYNNEI.

This clone was observed a single time. The chain has TRBV6-5 and TRBJ2-7; 10 bases are shared with TRBD1. V shed 0 bases, J shed 3 bases, and the junction held 2 bases outside the gene matches. Germline V lookup: CDR1 MNHEY, CDR2 SVGAGI. The CDR3 has 15 amino acids. The chain's CDR3 is CASSYSTGGVYEQYF. Written as DNA, the CDR3 is TGTGCCAGCAGTTACTCGACAGGGGGCGTCTACGAGCAGTACTTC.

This chain uses TRBV4-1 with TRBJ2-2; TRBD2 matches at 11 bases. CDR1 and CDR2 (germline): MGHRA, YSYEKL. After removal of 1 base from V and 5 bases from J, the junction contained 12 bases not matched to a gene. The CDR3 spans 19 residues. For the CDR3, the DNA is TGCGCCAGCAGCCAAGGCTCGCTAGCGGGAGGCCTGGGGACCGGGGAGCTGTTTTTT. Protein sequence: CASSQGSLAGGLGTGELFF.

This CDR3 reads CASSSGLAGELSYNEQFF. DNA for the CDR3: TGTGCCAGCAGCTCGGGACTAGCGGGAGAACTATCCTACAATGAGCAGTTCTTC. V is TRBV7-6 and J is TRBJ2-1, with 14 positions matching TRBD2. CDR3 size: 18 residues. Looked up from germline, CDR1 is SGHVS and CDR2 is FNYEAQ. J was trimmed by 1 base and V by 4 bases; bases with no gene match: 6.

This chain joins TRBV21-1 and TRBJ1-2. TRBV21-1 is a recognized pseudogene. The CDR3 spans 18 residues. The CDR3 coding sequence is TGTGCCAGCAGCTGCCTTTGGGGCGGGAGGGCCCCTCTAAGTGGCTACACCTTC. Its translation: CASSCLWGGRAPLSGYTF.

J is TRBJ2-7 and V is TRBV24-1, with 9 nucleotides matching TRBD2. Germline V gene sequence: CDR1 KGHDR, CDR2 SFDVKD. The CDR3 runs 15 residues. V dropped 2 bases and J dropped 7; count of bases not matched to a gene: 8. CDR3 DNA: TGTGCCACCAGTGATTCTAGCGGGGACTTTAGGGAGCAGTACTTC. Translated, it gives CATSDSSGDFREQYF.

The chain links TRBV6-5 to TRBJ2-2, with D perhaps TRBD1 (7 bases). The CDR3 runs to 15 residues. Trimming cost V 6 bases and J 3 bases, with 14 bases left between them. Germline values: CDR1 MNHEY, CDR2 SVGAGI. The CDR3 region has the DNA TGTGCCAGCAGGAGGGGGGACAGAGACACCGGGGAGCTGTTTTTT. Protein product: CASRRGDRDTGELFF.

The gene calls are TRBV11-3 and TRBJ2-7, with 8 bases aligning to TRBD1. Per germline, CDR1 SGHNT and CDR2 YENEEA. The J segment lost 7 bases and the V segment lost 5 bases, leaving 7 bases of the junction unmatched. The CDR3 is 13 residues long. The CDR3 reads CASSVRQGWEQYF. CDR3 nucleotide sequence: TGTGCCAGCAGCGTTCGACAGGGGTGGGAGCAGTACTTC.